This T cell receptor beta chain emerged from a study of shared clonotypes between healthy human individuals. Study context: The study enrolled two women and a few men aged 18 to 49. Study-wide findings and caveats: Generation probabilities were higher for clonotypes shared across all four sorted-subset donors than for unshared ones.

About this clone: Antigen specificity is unknown. This may arise from a read error, as a much more abundant clone is one base away. The sample contains more than one DNA sequence encoding this CDR3.

Sequencing was performed with immunoSEQ multiplex PCR; in TCRdb, only in-frame clones are kept and a portion is missing. In the table there are 850,000 to 1,200,000 clones, around 74% of which are singletons. CDR1 and CDR2 from the germline V gene are MNHEY and SMNVEV (reference sequence). Trimming shortened V by 6 bases and J by 1 base, and 3 bases separated the two germline ends. This CDR3 comprises 11 residues. Sequencing was done on a sample of memory CD4+ T cells sorted from blood. Subset given: CD45RA-negative fraction. The source is a man aged 18-30 years in good health. The chain joins TRBV27 to TRBJ1-1, with D hard to call. The CDR3 protein is CASRRNTEAFF. Written as DNA, the CDR3 is TGTGCCAGCAGACGGAACACTGAAGCTTTCTTT.